One and the same sample provided the 7 T cell receptor beta chains below, sequenced in a study of graft-versus-host responses after intestinal transplantation. No antigen has been assigned to these receptors. TCRdb keeps only in-frame clones here, not all; method: immunoSEQ multiplex PCR. The table records more than 75,000 clones, 91% of them present only once. The material sequenced was unstimulated CD4+ T cells sorted from spleen or lymph node cells, taken before transplant. All receptors come from a human donor who was the organ donor for an intestinal transplant.

V usage is TRBV15 and J usage is TRBJ2-5; 10 bases align to TRBD1. CDR3 size: 15 residues. CDR1 is LNHNV, CDR2 YYDKDF, per germline (reference sequence). Germline trimming cut 3 bases from V and 0 bases from J; bases unmatched to any gene: 1. The CDR3 is CATSRDRGYQETQYF. The CDR3 coding sequence is TGTGCCACCAGCAGGGACAGGGGGTACCAAGAGACCCAGTACTTC.

The genes are TRBV6-1 and TRBJ2-3; D is uncertain. The length of the CDR3 is 15 residues. V was cut by 6 bases and J by 2 bases, with 15 bases left in between. Germline CDR1 MNHNS, CDR2 SASEGT. The DNA for the CDR3 is TGTGCCAGCAGCCGATGGGCTGACCTCACAGATACGCAGTATTTT. This codes for CASSRWADLTDTQYF.

The chain couples TRBV6-1 to TRBJ2-2; TRBD2 is a possible D gene (5 bases). Trimming removed 8 bases at V and 3 bases at J, with 16 bases between. The length of the CDR3 is 15 residues. Germline V gives CDR1 MNHNS, CDR2 SASEGT. This CDR3 reads CASSVRRADTGELFF. In DNA, the CDR3 is TGTGCCAGCTCCGTGAGGCGGGCGGACACCGGGGAGCTGTTTTTT.

This chain joins TRBV2 and TRBJ2-3, with 9 bases fitting TRBD2. The CDR3 sequence is 19 residues long. The V gene's germline CDR1 is SNHLY and CDR2 FYNNEI. Germline trimming cut 9 bases from V and 8 bases from J; bases unmatched to any gene: 27. Here the CDR3 reads CASSAGSREGRVALGTQYF. Here the CDR3 DNA reads TGTGCCAGTTCTGCCGGGTCGCGGGAGGGCCGTGTCGCTTTAGGTACGCAGTATTTT. Supplemented by reference TRBV2 and TRBJ2-3, the full variable domain reads EPEVTQTPSHQVTQMGQEVILRCVPISNHLYFYWYRQILGQKVEFLVSFYNNEISEKSEIFDDQFSVERPDGSNFTLKIRSTKLEDSAMYFCASSAGSREGRVALGTQYFGPGTRLTVL.

This chain links TRBV28 with TRBJ2-7, with 12 bases that match TRBD2. Germline V gene data show CDR1 as MDHEN and CDR2 as SYDVKM. Germline trimming cut 5 bases from V and 4 bases from J; bases unmatched to any gene: 21. The CDR3 covers 20 residues. The DNA of the CDR3 is TGTGCCAGCAGTAGCATAGACAGGAAATATACTAGCGGGAGGCCTTACGAGCAGTACTTC. It codes for CASSSIDRKYTSGRPYEQYF.

This clone has just one count. The chain carries TRBV19 and TRBJ2-5; 8 bases map to TRBD2. CDR3 length: 12 residues. Germline loops: CDR1 LNHDA, CDR2 SQIVND (reference sequence). The ends lost 10 bases at V and 4 bases at J; junction bases unmatched: 5. CDR3 loop: CATSGGGETQYF. The DNA of the CDR3 is TGTGCCACGTCCGGGGGGGGAGAGACCCAGTACTTC.

The chain is built from TRBV10-3 and TRBJ1-6; 9 nucleotides agree with TRBD1. Germline CDR1 reads ENHRY; CDR2 reads SYGVKD. Losses at the gene ends were 6 bases for V and 7 bases for J; bases not matched to a gene: 7. This CDR3 has 15 residues. CDR3 residues: CAIRQQGATNSPLHF. The CDR3 coding sequence is TGTGCCATCAGGCAACAGGGGGCAACAAATTCACCCCTCCACTTT.